Listed below are T cell receptor beta chains from one sample, sequenced in a study of blood T cell repertoires in COVID-19. Only in-frame clones appear in the TCRdb table, and some are missing; sequencing was by immunoSEQ multiplex PCR. The sample carries about 330,000 clones, approximately 89% recorded once. Sequencing input: PBMCs or T cells enriched from blood (not recorded which). The receptors were sampled from a woman under 40 who had recovered from COVID-19. CDR3s include the opening cysteine and the closing phenylalanine or tryptophan. The D gene is left open where the match is weak. Clone sizes are given selectively: once, few, many, or a class where the clone is expanded.

j_call | v_call | clone_size | d_call | cdr3_nt | cdr3_aa
TRBJ2-5 | TRBV7-2 | NA | TRBD2 | TGTGCCAGCAGCTTAATAGCGGGGATAGTCCAAGAGACCCAGTACTTC | CASSLIAGIVQETQYF
TRBJ2-7 | TRBV6-5 | NA | NA | TGTGCCAGCAGATCGACAGGGACTTACGAGCAGTACTTC | CASRSTGTYEQYF
TRBJ1-4 | TRBV3-1/TRBV3-2 | few | NA | TGTGCCAGCAGCCAAGTAGCGGAGGGTCGTTGGGAAAAACTGTTTTTT | CASSQVAEGRWEKLFF
TRBJ2-5 | TRBV7-8 | NA | NA | TGTGCCAGCAGCTTAGGGCAGCTAGAAGAGACCCAGTACTTC | CASSLGQLEETQYF
TRBJ2-7 | TRBV5-1 | NA | TRBD1 | TGCGCCAGCAGCCTCGGTCCGGGACAGGGGGCTTACGAGCAGTACTTC | CASSLGPGQGAYEQYF
TRBJ2-6 | TRBV7-2 | NA | TRBD1 | TGTGCCAGCAGCTTGGACAGGGCTGGGGCCAACGTCCTGACTTTC | CASSLDRAGANVLTF
TRBJ1-2 | TRBV5-1 | NA | TRBD1 | TGCGCCAGCAGCTCCACTCCCCGGGACAGGGGAGGCCCCCATGGCTACACCTTC | CASSSTPRDRGGPHGYTF
TRBJ2-7 | TRBV6-6 | NA | NA | TGTGCCAGCAGTCGGGACACCGAGGACTACGAGCAGTACTTC | CASSRDTEDYEQYF
TRBJ1-1 | TRBV5-6 | NA | NA | TGTGCCAGCAGCCACCGGGGAGGCCGGGGAGCTTTCTTT | CASSHRGGRGAFF
TRBJ1-3 | TRBV5-4 | NA | NA | TGTGCCAGCAGCTTGGGCCCGAGAGGCCACCCAACTGGAAACACCATATATTTT | CASSLGPRGHPTGNTIYF
TRBJ1-2 | TRBV10-3 | NA | TRBD1 | TGTGCCATCAGCGAACAGGGGGCTCGGGGCTACACCTTC | CAISEQGARGYTF